A selection of T cell receptor beta chains follows, all from one sample in a study of identical twins. TCRdb fed the 5' RACE reads into MiXCR, producing one record per CDR3 protein. The repertoire consists of fewer than 500,000 distinct CDR3 sequences, with approximately 15% occurring once and the leading ten covering approximately 0.98%. This same sample was also part of a study on yellow fever vaccine responses in identical twins.

Sequenced: CD4+ T cells sorted from blood. These receptor sequences come from a young woman in good health. Each CDR3 is given with its conserved first and last residue. The D gene is left open where the match is weak. Clone size is stated in some rows and not others, as once, few, many or a class when expanded.

-	TRBV30	TRBJ2-2	TRBD1	CAGTSDRGSMITGELFF	TGTGCCGGAACCTCGGACAGGGGATCAATGATTACCGGGGAGCTGTTTTTT
few	TRBV7-3	TRBJ2-3	TRBD2	CASSLLSRGGSTDTQYF	TGTGCCAGCAGCTTACTTTCTCGGGGGGGGAGCACAGATACGCAGTATTTT
-	TRBV12-3/TRBV12-4	TRBJ2-1	TRBD1	CASNLGPGQVFYEQFF	TGTGCCAGCAACCTAGGTCCGGGACAGGTGTTTTATGAGCAGTTCTTC
-	TRBV5-1	TRBJ1-1	TRBD1	CASSLEQGMTEAFF	TGCGCCAGCAGCTTGGAACAGGGGATGACTGAAGCTTTCTTT
-	TRBV12-3/TRBV12-4	TRBJ1-4	-	CASSLAGIKLFF	TGTGCCAGCAGTTTAGCTGGAATAAAACTGTTTTTT
many	TRBV10-3	TRBJ2-3	-	CAISEPQRGGTQYF	TGTGCCATCAGTGAGCCTCAAAGGGGGGGTACGCAGTATTTT
few	TRBV20-1	TRBJ2-5	-	CSAKYRETQYF	TGCAGTGCCAAGTACCGGGAGACCCAGTACTTC
few	TRBV6-5	TRBJ2-7	-	CASSYSYPSYEQYF	TGTGCCAGCAGTTACTCCTACCCCTCCTACGAGCAGTACTTC
-	TRBV6-2/TRBV6-3	TRBJ1-1	-	CASSFVRGTEAFF	TGTGCCAGCAGTTTTGTACGAGGTACTGAAGCTTTCTTT
few	TRBV6-1	TRBJ2-7	TRBD1	CASSALTGGYEQYF	TGTGCCAGCAGTGCCCTGACAGGGGGCTACGAGCAGTACTTC
few	TRBV5-1	TRBJ2-5	-	CASSLRDSKSETQYF	TGCGCCAGCAGCTTACGGGATTCAAAGTCGGAGACCCAGTACTTC
-	TRBV7-9	TRBJ1-1	TRBD1	CASSLSKTGGRNTEAFF	TGTGCCAGCAGCTTATCGAAAACAGGGGGCAGGAACACTGAAGCTTTCTTT
few	TRBV6-1	TRBJ1-6	TRBD1	CASSEEAGGYSPLHF	TGTGCCAGCAGTGAAGAGGCAGGGGGCTACTCACCCCTCCACTTT
-	TRBV28	TRBJ1-5	-	CASSSPPYTQPQHF	TGTGCCAGCAGCTCTCCGCCTTACACTCAGCCCCAGCATTTT
-	TRBV6-1	TRBJ1-2	TRBD1	CAIALGQGAGGYTF	TGTGCCATCGCCCTGGGACAGGGGGCAGGTGGCTACACCTTC
-	TRBV6-2/TRBV6-3	TRBJ2-5	TRBD1	CATTGPGETQYF	TGTGCCACGACAGGGCCGGGGGAGACCCAGTACTTC
many	TRBV28	TRBJ2-3	TRBD2	CASSLAGREDTQYF	TGTGCCAGCAGTCTAGCGGGAAGGGAAGATACGCAGTATTTT
few	TRBV10-3	TRBJ2-2	-	CAIGSRPGDTGELFF	TGTGCCATCGGCTCCCGGCCGGGCGACACCGGGGAGCTGTTTTTT
-	TRBV12-3/TRBV12-4	TRBJ2-2	TRBD2	CASIPGLAGTTGELFF	TGTGCCAGCATTCCGGGACTAGCGGGGACTACCGGGGAGCTGTTTTTT
few	TRBV4-1	TRBJ2-7	-	CASSPKLGSYEQYF	TGCGCCAGCAGCCCAAAATTGGGCTCATACGAGCAGTACTTC
-	TRBV12-3/TRBV12-4	TRBJ2-4	-	CASSSSDTGSDIQYF	TGTGCCAGCAGTTCATCGGACACAGGGTCGGACATTCAGTACTTC
few	TRBV6-2/TRBV6-3	TRBJ2-1	TRBD2	CASGGLAGGGEQFF	TGTGCCAGCGGGGGACTAGCGGGAGGGGGTGAGCAGTTCTTC
many	TRBV7-2	TRBJ2-7	-	CASRGAYEQYF	TGTGCCAGCAGGGGCGCCTACGAGCAGTACTTC
many	TRBV28	TRBJ2-7	TRBD1	CASSLTGPYEQYF	TGTGCCAGCAGTCTGACAGGGCCCTACGAGCAGTACTTC
-	TRBV6-1	TRBJ2-5	TRBD2	CASTEGPSGVRYF	TGTGCCAGCACCGAGGGTCCGAGCGGGGTCCGGTACTTC
-	TRBV5-1	TRBJ2-5	TRBD2	CASSRVGTSEETQYF	TGCGCCAGCAGCCGGGTCGGGACTAGCGAAGAGACCCAGTACTTC
many	TRBV4-1	TRBJ2-3	-	CASSQDFVGWDTQYF	TGCGCCAGCAGCCAAGATTTCGTGGGTTGGGATACGCAGTATTTT